This paragraph covers one TCR beta chain sequence. Its antigen is not known. PBMCs were isolated at a quantity of at least 6 million per sample. Total RNA amounts of at least 5 micrograms were extracted per sample. Primers used in a second PCR of roughly 6 to 12 cycles were a sample-barcoded 5' primer and a J-beta primer mix. TCRdb redid the calling of the 5' RACE reads with MiXCR, one entry per CDR3 protein. The data hold about 1,800,000 distinct CDR3 sequences, with about 30% observed a single time. These data originate in a study of blood T cells in healthy people across ages. Study findings and constraints: Across the age range, TCR beta diversity per million T cells fell in a roughly linear way. It was not possible, with unsorted PBMCs, to conclusively compare naive and antigen-experienced cells.

Germline CDR1 SGHRS, CDR2 YFSETQ. V shed 1 base and J shed 4 bases, with 9 bases lying between them. CDR3 length: 14 residues. This chain links TRBV5-1 with TRBJ2-1; tentative D call: TRBD1 (5 bases). The receptor was isolated from a young woman in good health. The sequencing input was blood. As DNA, the CDR3 is TGCGCCAGCAGCTTGATCAGGGCTTACAATGAGCAGTTCTTC. As protein: CASSLIRAYNEQFF.